This T cell receptor beta chain was profiled in a study of cytomegalovirus exposure and HLA in healthy donors. In the study overall: A prior study identified over 100 million unique TCR beta sequences from 150 million to 200 million T cells.

The PCR contained 60 Vbeta and 13 Jbeta primers. Assay used: immunoSEQ multiplex PCR; TCRdb lists only in-frame clones, some missing. The top ten hold roughly 0.5% of the sample, which has some 160,000 clones, roughly 87% seen once. Study-level points and caveats: The productive fraction for most TCR beta V segments was about 90% or about 30% in an earlier analysis. In all likelihood, a cluster of highly shared sequence variants was a sequencing artifact. The study had only CMV serostatus as immune exposure information.

This CDR3 contains 16 residues. V trimming: 4 bases; J trimming: 4 bases; junction bases outside the gene matches: 9. Germline CDR1 and CDR2: SGHRS and YFSETQ. Details on this clone: Antigen unknown.

This clonotype originated in a woman aged 45-59 years in good health and CMV-seronegative. The rearrangement uses TRBV5-1 and TRBJ2-2, with TRBD1 identical over 8 bases. The sequenced material came from PBMCs. This CDR3 reads CASSTDPQGGTGELFF. CDR3 DNA sequence: TGCGCCAGCAGCACGGATCCACAGGGGGGCACCGGGGAGCTGTTTTTT.